This T cell receptor beta chain was identified during a study of blood T cell repertoires in COVID-19. For the study at large: T cells, B-cell-depleted T cells, or PBMCs provided the cDNA or gDNA that served as material.

This CDR3 is 13 amino acids long. V was cut by 6 bases and J by 4 bases, with 12 bases left in between. The authors' processing: Reference gene primer amplification yielded estimated nucleated cell counts. The table came from immunoSEQ multiplex PCR; TCRdb's copy has only in-frame clones and leaves some out. That table supplies the V and J calls and clone size; D and trimming were determined from the DNA. The sample lists about 260,000 clones, 70% to 85% occurring once. This TCR was recovered from an elderly woman with acute or convalescent COVID-19. Specimen: peripheral blood. This chain joins TRBV12-3 or TRBV12-4 and TRBJ1-2, with D tentatively TRBD1 (6 bases). CDR3 in amino acids: CASRPQGIYGYTF. CDR3 nucleotides: TGTGCCAGCAGGCCTCAGGGGATCTATGGCTACACCTTC.